Below, 19 T cell receptor beta chains from the same sample are listed, as sequenced in a study of HIV-infected patients and healthy controls. cDNA was made from approximately 0.55 ug RNA using alpha and beta constant primers. Using multiplexing indices, alpha and beta chain libraries were generated apart by chain-specific third strand synthesis. TCRdb processed the 5' RACE reads anew with MiXCR; each CDR3 protein has one entry. The sample has about 10,000 distinct CDR3 sequences, less than 10% seen once. All unsorted peripheral T cells were captured because whole blood was used without fractionation. The sample taken for sequencing was blood. Every receptor here comes from an adult in good health.

This clonotype was counted a few times. The chain has TRBV27 and TRBJ1-5; D gene unclear. The CDR3 loop spans 13 amino acids. Trimming took 2 bases from V and 5 from J, leaving 7 bases between them. Germline V gene lookup returns CDR1 MNHEY and CDR2 SMNVEV (reference sequence). CDR3 in amino acids: CASSLTVDQPQHF. The CDR3, as DNA: TGTGCCAGCAGTTTAACTGTGGATCAGCCCCAGCATTTT.

This clonotype was counted at least ten times. CDR3: CASSWEQGFSPLHF. The CDR3 region has the DNA TGTGCCAGCAGCTGGGAGCAGGGGTTTTCACCCCTCCACTTT. The chain carries TRBV5-6 and TRBJ1-6; TRBD1 is a possible D gene (6 bases). Germline CDR1 SGHDT, CDR2 YYEEEE. The CDR3 contains 14 residues. V was shortened by 3 bases and J by 9 bases, with 13 bases between the two germline ends. The entire variable domain, with the rest obtained from reference TRBV5-6 and TRBJ1-6, is as follows: DAGVTQSPTHLIKTRGQQVTLRCSPKSGHDTVSWYQQALGQGPQFIFQYYEEEERQRGNFPDRFSGHQFPNYSSELNVNALLLGDSALYLCASSWEQGFSPLHFGNGTRLTVT.

The V and J genes are TRBV6-5 and TRBJ2-1; 10 nucleotides agree with TRBD2. Germline CDR1 is MNHEY and CDR2 is SVGAGI. V dropped 5 bases and J dropped 4; count of bases not matched to a gene: 5. The CDR3 has 15 residues. The CDR3 region has the DNA TGTGCCAGCAGTCCCGGGACTAGCGCGTACAATGAGCAGTTCTTC. Protein product: CASSPGTSAYNEQFF.

The sample holds many counts of this clonotype. The chain joins TRBV15 to TRBJ1-2, with no clear D. This CDR3 has 17 amino acids. V was clipped by 0 bases and J by 1 base, with 15 bases between them. Germline V gene sequence: CDR1 LNHNV, CDR2 YYDKDF (reference sequence). The CDR3 nucleotides are TGTGCCACCAGCAGAGATCCCGGGCAGAGTATTAACTATGGCTACACCTTC. It yields the protein CATSRDPGQSINYGYTF.

This clonotype was seen repeatedly, ten times or more. CDR3 bases: TGTGCCAGCAGTTACGGCGGGGAGAGCTCCTATAATTCACCCCTCCACTTT. This gives the protein CASSYGGESSYNSPLHF. V is TRBV6-5 and J is TRBJ1-6, with D unresolved. CDR3 size: 17 residues. The V gene lost 2 bases and the J gene lost 0 bases, with 11 bases spanning the gap. The germline gives CDR1 MNHEY, CDR2 SVGAGI.

This clonotype has just a few counts. The chain recombines TRBV19 with TRBJ1-5, with 7 positions matching TRBD1. This CDR3 is built from 14 residues. V was pared by 8 bases and J by 7 bases, with 11 bases of the junction left unmatched. The germline CDR1 and CDR2 sequences are LNHDA and SQIVND (reference sequence). In DNA, the CDR3 is TGTGCCAGTTTCACAGGGGCGAAAGGGCAGCCCCAGCATTTT. Translating it yields CASFTGAKGQPQHF.

This clonotype was detected ten times or more. This chain connects TRBV7-8 to TRBJ2-3; 10 nucleotides line up with TRBD1. CDR1 and CDR2 from the germline V gene are SGHVS and FQNEAQ. The CDR3 covers 16 residues. V trimming: 5 bases; J trimming: 3 bases; junction bases outside the gene matches: 8. The CDR3 nucleotides read TGTGCCAGCAGCACCAACCGGGACAGGGGTACAGATACGCAGTATTTT. Translating it yields CASSTNRDRGTDTQYF.

Ten or more counts support this clonotype. V usage is TRBV5-1 and J usage is TRBJ1-1, with D maybe TRBD1 (5 bases). Germline V gives CDR1 SGHRS, CDR2 YFSETQ. V lost 3 bases, J lost 6 bases, and 18 bases lay in between. The CDR3 is made up of 15 amino acids. For the CDR3, the DNA is TGCGCCAGCAGCTCGTCGGGGGTTGAGTCGTCTGAAGCTTTCTTT. It is translated as CASSSSGVESSEAFF.

This clonotype occurred a few times. The chain combines TRBV5-1 with TRBJ1-1; 11 nucleotides match TRBD1. The CDR3 is made up of 14 amino acids. The trim removed 5 bases at V and 1 base at J, leaving 1 base unmatched. Germline V gene lookup returns CDR1 SGHRS and CDR2 YFSETQ. For the CDR3, the DNA is TGCGCCAGCAGTGGGACAGGGGGGAACACTGAAGCTTTCTTT. Amino acid sequence: CASSGTGGNTEAFF.

This clonotype was observed a few times. The genes are TRBV3-1 and TRBJ1-6; 7 bases match TRBD1. CDR1 LGHDT and CDR2 YNNKEL come from the germline V gene (reference sequence). This CDR3 region has 19 residues. The junction had 11 bases not matched to a gene; V was cut back by 0 bases and J by 3 bases. The CDR3 protein is CASSQDKLRQGGYNSPLHF. The CDR3 DNA reads TGTGCCAGCAGCCAAGATAAGTTAAGGCAGGGGGGCTATAATTCACCCCTCCACTTT.

In this sample, this clonotype turned up many times. This chain links TRBV11-3 with TRBJ2-2; 7 nucleotides line up with TRBD1. The CDR3 is 13 amino acids. The germline V gene encodes CDR1 SGHNT and CDR2 YENEEA. After removal of 5 bases from V and 6 bases from J, the junction contained 3 bases not matched to a gene. CDR3 amino acids: CASSHGQAGELFF. CDR3 DNA: TGTGCCAGCAGCCATGGACAGGCCGGGGAGCTGTTTTTT.

The V gene is TRBV5-1, the J gene TRBJ1-2; 7 positions match TRBD1. In germline, CDR1 is SGHRS, CDR2 YFSETQ. Unmatched junction bases numbered 5, after V lost 0 bases and J lost 6 bases. This CDR3 has 14 amino acids. CDR3 loop: CASSLGPGTDGYTF. The CDR3 DNA reads TGCGCCAGCAGCTTGGGACCCGGGACAGATGGCTACACCTTC.

The chain is built from TRBV6-5 and TRBJ1-2; D unresolved. Trimming removed 2 bases from V and 8 bases from J, with 12 bases in between. Germline V CDR1 and CDR2: MNHEY, SVGAGI. The CDR3 has 13 amino acids. This chain's CDR3 is CASSYGPAMGYTF. DNA for the CDR3: TGTGCCAGCAGTTACGGCCCTGCCATGGGCTACACCTTC.

By proportion, this clonotype is medium-sized. V usage is TRBV2 and J usage is TRBJ1-2; D ambiguous. The V end was cut by 1 base, the J end by 6 bases, with 9 bases between. This CDR3 spans 13 amino acids. From germline, CDR1 is SNHLY and CDR2 FYNNEI. CDR3 residues: CASSEGRENGYTF. DNA of the CDR3: TGTGCCAGCAGTGAAGGGAGAGAGAATGGCTACACCTTC.

This clonotype is categorized as medium-sized (0.01 to 0.1%). The chain joins TRBV2 to TRBJ1-2; perhaps TRBD1 as D (6 bases). Deletions cut 6 bases from V and 7 bases from J, with 21 bases between. The CDR3 runs to 15 residues. Germline assignment: CDR1 SNHLY and CDR2 FYNNEI. The CDR3 DNA is TGTGCCAGCAGCCTTACTGTGGAACAGGGTGGTGGCTACACCTTC. Protein product: CASSLTVEQGGGYTF.

This clonotype was picked up many times. J is TRBJ1-5 and V is TRBV16; no reliable D call. The CDR3 spans 12 residues. V was cut by 7 bases and J by 6 bases, with 10 bases left in between. CDR1 and CDR2 (germline): KGHSY, FQNENV. In nucleotides, the CDR3 is TGTGCCAGCACCGAAACGGTTCAGCCCCAGCATTTT. Its translation: CASTETVQPQHF.

In DNA, the CDR3 is TGTGCCATCAGAGAACGGGGGATAAACACCGGGGAGCTGTTTTTT. It translates to CAIRERGINTGELFF. The V gene is TRBV10-3, the J gene TRBJ2-2; the D gene is possibly TRBD2 (6 bases). CDR1 and CDR2 from the germline V gene are ENHRY and SYGVKD. V dropped 6 bases and J dropped 2 bases, with 13 bases sitting between them. This CDR3 contains 15 residues.

This clonotype has at least ten counts. This chain connects TRBV4-1 to TRBJ1-3; TRBD1 is a possible D gene (5 bases). The CDR3 is 15 residues long. V was trimmed by 0 bases and J by 2 bases, leaving 8 bases between them. Looked up from germline, CDR1 is MGHRA and CDR2 is YSYEKL. CDR3 sequence (DNA): TGCGCCAGCAGCCAAGATGCGGGGGCTGGAAACACCATATATTTT. It translates to CASSQDAGAGNTIYF.

This clonotype has at least ten counts. The rearrangement uses TRBV6-1 and TRBJ2-3; D is ambiguous. The CDR3 extends over 15 amino acids. Per germline, CDR1 MNHNS and CDR2 SASEGT. Trimming removed 1 base at V and 0 bases at J, with 8 bases between. The DNA for the CDR3 is TGTGCCAGCAGTGAAGTGGGCCATAGCACAGATACGCAGTATTTT. Protein product: CASSEVGHSTDTQYF.